This TCR beta chain was retrieved from a study of T-cell reconstitution after alpha-beta-depleted transplantation in children. This clonotype was recorded once. A TCRbeta library incorporating unique molecular identifiers was prepared. Each CDR3 protein is one row after TCRdb ran MiXCR on the PCR reads. The repertoire holds more than 500,000 distinct CDR3 sequences, more than 9.5% seen once, with around 15% in the top ten. Trimming at V came to 4 bases and at J to 5 bases, leaving 9 bases not matched to a gene. CDR3 length: 14 amino acids. CDR1 and CDR2 from the germline V gene are DFQATT and SNEGSKA (reference sequence).

This specimen consisted of PBMCs, mostly from graft donor cells, obtained 180 days after TCRalphabeta/CD19-depleted stem cell transplant. This receptor was identified in a female patient aged 2-15 years who had a stem cell transplant for aplastic anemia, so the T cells may come from the graft donor. The chain recombines TRBV20-1 with TRBJ1-2; TRBD1 aligns across 8 bases. The CDR3 loop reads CSAIDRGAPYGYTF. The CDR3 bases are TGCAGTGCTATAGACAGGGGAGCCCCTTATGGCTACACCTTC.